A single sample is the source of the 29 T cell receptor beta chains below, sequenced in a study of shared clonotypes between healthy human individuals. The assay was immunoSEQ multiplex PCR, and TCRdb's table has in-frame clones only and misses some. This table has about 2 million clones, about 95% appearing once. Naive CD8 cells, CD45RO-negative and positively selected for CCR7, excluded terminally differentiated effector memory CD45RA+ cells. Sequenced sample: naive CD8+ T cells sorted from blood. Receptors originate from a man younger than 35 in good health.

Only one count was recorded for this clone. The J gene is TRBJ2-1, the V gene TRBV6-5, with unresolved D. V gave up 0 bases and J gave up 6 bases, with 6 bases separating them. Germline CDR1 reads MNHEY; CDR2 reads SVGAGI. The CDR3 is 13 amino acids. CDR3 loop: CASSYSSFNEQFF. Written as DNA, the CDR3 is TGTGCCAGCAGTTACTCCAGCTTCAATGAGCAGTTCTTC.

The gene calls are TRBV27 and TRBJ1-5; D is unclear. The germline V and J ends were trimmed by 4 bases and 2 bases, with 21 bases remaining between them. This CDR3 is 18 amino acids long. Germline V lookup: CDR1 MNHEY, CDR2 SMNVEV (reference sequence). CDR3 sequence (DNA): TGTGCCAGCAGTTCCGGTAACTTTGAGCGTAGGGGCAATCAGCCCCAGCATTTT. Translated: CASSSGNFERRGNQPQHF.

This clone has more than one count but fewer than ten. V and J are TRBV6-5 and TRBJ2-7; 7 bases fit TRBD1. The length of the CDR3 is 14 residues. In germline, CDR1 is MNHEY, CDR2 SVGAGI. Trimming cost V 5 bases and J 2 bases; bases outside gene matches: 6. This chain's CDR3 is CASSTRDSTYEQYF. The CDR3 coding sequence is TGTGCCAGCAGTACCCGGGACAGTACCTACGAGCAGTACTTC.

This chain uses TRBV27 with TRBJ1-1; D gene ambiguous. This CDR3 comprises 14 residues. Germline CDR1 MNHEY, CDR2 SMNVEV (reference sequence). Trimming cost V 2 bases and J 1 base, with 8 bases left between them. CDR3: CASSLEVGNTEAFF. For the CDR3, the DNA is TGTGCCAGCAGTTTAGAGGTGGGGAACACTGAAGCTTTCTTT.

V usage is TRBV7-9 and J usage is TRBJ1-1; D is uncertain. With 4 bases removed from V and 2 bases from J, the gap between germline ends came to 11 bases. This CDR3 is built from 14 residues. In germline, CDR1 is SEHNR, CDR2 FQNEAQ (reference sequence). The CDR3 region is CASSSYGVNTEAFF. CDR3 sequence (DNA): TGTGCCAGCAGCTCGTATGGGGTCAACACTGAAGCTTTCTTT.

This chain joins TRBV27 and TRBJ2-7; maybe TRBD2 (6 bases). Trimming took off 4 bases at V and 5 bases at J, with 15 bases between the two ends. Germline CDR1 is MNHEY and CDR2 is SMNVEV (reference sequence). The CDR3 totals 14 residues. This CDR3 is CASSSAGGGDEQYF. The CDR3 coding sequence is TGTGCCAGCAGTTCAGCGGGTGGTGGGGACGAGCAGTACTTC.

The chain recombines TRBV28 with TRBJ2-7; tentatively, D is TRBD2 (5 bases). This CDR3 spans 14 amino acids. CDR1 is MDHEN, CDR2 SYDVKM, per germline. V lost 6 bases, J lost 4 bases, and 16 bases lay in between. Written as DNA, the CDR3 is TGTGCCAGCAGCCATTCGGGAAACCCTTACGAGCAGTACTTC. Protein: CASSHSGNPYEQYF.

This chain joins TRBV7-9 and TRBJ1-3, with unresolved D. Trimming shortened V by 5 bases and J by 0 bases, and 11 bases separated the two germline ends. Germline V gene sequence: CDR1 SEHNR, CDR2 FQNEAQ (reference sequence). The CDR3 consists of 15 residues. The CDR3 coding sequence is TGTGCCAGCAGCGTTGTGGGTCTCTCTGGAAACACCATATATTTT. Residues: CASSVVGLSGNTIYF.

V is TRBV28 and J is TRBJ1-2; D is unclear. Germline loops: CDR1 MDHEN, CDR2 SYDVKM. This CDR3 has 15 residues. V gave up 3 bases and J gave up 6 bases, with 17 bases separating them. CDR3 amino acids: CASSFRGWGEHGYTF. Here the CDR3 DNA reads TGTGCCAGCAGTTTTCGGGGTTGGGGAGAGCATGGCTACACCTTC.

This clone is a singleton in its sample. The rearrangement uses TRBV9 and TRBJ1-1; no clear D gene. Germline V gene sequence: CDR1 SGDLS, CDR2 YYNGEE. V was trimmed by 4 bases and J by 4 bases, leaving 8 bases between them. This CDR3 comprises 12 residues. CDR3 sequence (DNA): TGTGCCAGCAGCCCCCCCAGCACTGAAGCTTTCTTT. Translating gives CASSPPSTEAFF.

The rearrangement uses TRBV28 and TRBJ2-7; 7 nucleotides align to TRBD1. V was pared by 10 bases and J by 2 bases, with 14 bases of the junction left unmatched. Looked up from germline, CDR1 is MDHEN and CDR2 is SYDVKM. This CDR3 is built from 15 residues. The CDR3 spells CATEHPEGAPYEQYF. As DNA, the CDR3 is TGTGCCACCGAACATCCTGAGGGGGCCCCCTACGAGCAGTACTTC. Variable domain in full (rest from reference TRBV28 and TRBJ2-7): DVKVTQSSRYLVKRTGEKVFLECVQDMDHENMFWYRQDPGLGLRLIYFSYDVKMKEKGDIPEGYSVSREKKERFSLILESASTNQTSMYLCATEHPEGAPYEQYFGPGTRLTVT.

The rearrangement links TRBV7-2 to TRBJ2-7; a weak D match, TRBD1 (6 bases). V was trimmed by 5 bases and J by 2 bases, leaving 10 bases between them. Germline values: CDR1 SGHTA, CDR2 FQGNSA. This CDR3 is 13 amino acids long. In DNA form, the CDR3 reads TGTGCCAGCAGCGAATCAGGGGCCTACGAGCAGTACTTC. Translating it yields CASSESGAYEQYF.

The rearrangement joins TRBV6-1 to TRBJ1-2; a possible D gene is TRBD1 (6 bases). The CDR3 totals 18 residues. The V gene lost 4 bases and the J gene lost 7 bases, with 28 bases spanning the gap. Germline V gene lookup returns CDR1 MNHNS and CDR2 SASEGT. This CDR3 is CASSVPVGAEGLSVGYTF. CDR3 in DNA: TGTGCCAGCAGTGTTCCCGTGGGGGCGGAAGGATTATCGGTTGGCTACACCTTC.

This chain uses TRBV6-1 with TRBJ2-2, with a weak D call TRBD1 (6 bases). Germline V gene sequence: CDR1 MNHNS, CDR2 SASEGT. The length of the CDR3 is 17 residues. Trimming removed 4 bases from V and 0 bases from J, with 15 bases in between. CDR3 nucleotide sequence: TGTGCCAGCAGTGCAGACAGGACGGTCGCGAACACCGGGGAGCTGTTTTTT. Amino acids: CASSADRTVANTGELFF.

The V gene is TRBV7-9, the J gene TRBJ2-7, with 7 bases aligning to TRBD2. The ends lost 4 bases at V and 5 bases at J; junction bases unmatched: 5. CDR1 and CDR2 from the germline V gene are SEHNR and FQNEAQ (reference sequence). CDR3 length: 13 residues. The CDR3 DNA reads as TGTGCCAGCAGCTGGACTAGTATCCACGAGCAGTACTTC. Translated: CASSWTSIHEQYF.

This clone was counted a single time. The V and J genes are TRBV9 and TRBJ2-7; D is unclear. CDR3 length: 12 amino acids. CDR1 SGDLS and CDR2 YYNGEE come from the germline V gene. With 3 bases removed from V and 6 bases from J, the gap between germline ends came to 10 bases. Here the CDR3 DNA reads TGTGCCAGCAGCGCCTCTTCTGGCGAGCAGTACTTC. It is translated as CASSASSGEQYF.

V usage is TRBV6-5 and J usage is TRBJ1-4; D unclear. Germline loops: CDR1 MNHEY, CDR2 SVGAGI. The CDR3 consists of 13 residues. Trimming removed 4 bases from V and 7 bases from J, with 10 bases in between. This chain's CDR3 is CASSSALREKLFF. CDR3 coding DNA: TGTGCCAGCAGTTCCGCGCTTCGTGAAAAACTGTTTTTT.

The sample holds one count of this clone. CDR3 amino acids: CASSSPILDRGGYTF. The CDR3, as DNA: TGTGCCAGCAGCTCGCCAATCCTTGACAGGGGTGGCTACACCTTC. The V and J genes are TRBV5-6 and TRBJ1-2; 8 nucleotides line up with TRBD1. The J segment lost 7 bases and the V segment lost 3 bases, leaving 11 bases of the junction unmatched. The germline gives CDR1 SGHDT, CDR2 YYEEEE. The CDR3 is 15 amino acids.

V usage is TRBV7-9 and J usage is TRBJ2-5; TRBD1 matches at 8 bases. The trim removed 5 bases at V and 2 bases at J, leaving 4 bases unmatched. Per the germline V gene, CDR1 is SEHNR and CDR2 is FQNEAQ (reference sequence). This CDR3 is 14 amino acids long. The CDR3 nucleotides are TGTGCCAGCAGCGCGGACAGGGCGCAAGAGACCCAGTACTTC. Amino acid sequence: CASSADRAQETQYF.

The chain has TRBV7-9 and TRBJ1-2; TRBD1 aligns across 9 bases. Looked up from germline, CDR1 is SEHNR and CDR2 is FQNEAQ (reference sequence). The CDR3 extends over 14 amino acids. V shed 3 bases, J shed 6 bases, and the junction held 5 bases outside the gene matches. The CDR3 is CASSFGTGSDGYTF. CDR3 bases: TGTGCCAGCAGCTTCGGGACAGGGAGCGATGGCTACACCTTC.

This sequence joins TRBV7-8 and TRBJ2-5; D tentatively reads TRBD1 or TRBD2 (5 bases each). Trimming cost V 2 bases and J 1 base, with 8 bases left between them. Germline V gene lookup returns CDR1 SGHVS and CDR2 FQNEAQ. The CDR3 consists of 14 residues. The CDR3 sequence is CASSLYGAQETQYF. The CDR3 nucleotides read TGTGCCAGCAGCTTATACGGGGCCCAAGAGACCCAGTACTTC.

The chain has TRBV9 and TRBJ2-5; D is possibly TRBD2 (6 bases). The germline V gene has CDR1 SGDLS and CDR2 YYNGEE. Deletions cut 4 bases from V and 5 bases from J, with 18 bases between. This CDR3 is 15 amino acids long. Here the CDR3 reads CASSPSWGVRETQYF. The DNA for the CDR3 is TGTGCCAGCAGCCCGAGTTGGGGGGTGAGGGAGACCCAGTACTTC.

The V and J genes are TRBV5-8 and TRBJ1-5; D gene ambiguous. Looked up from germline, CDR1 is SGHTS and CDR2 is YDEGEE. Trimming removed 8 bases at V and 3 bases at J, with 9 bases between. The CDR3 totals 12 residues. Here the CDR3 reads CASTTDNQPQHF. CDR3 DNA sequence: TGTGCCAGTACAACAGACAATCAGCCCCAGCATTTT. Looking up the rest from reference TRBV5-8 and TRBJ1-5 gives the full variable domain: EAGVTQSPTHLIKTRGQQATLRCSPISGHTSVYWYQQALGLGLQFLLWYDEGEERNRGNFPPRFSGRQFPNYSSELNVNALELEDSALYLCASTTDNQPQHFGDGTRLSIL.

This chain uses TRBV18 with TRBJ2-7, with 12 bases identical to TRBD1. V gave up 6 bases and J gave up 2 bases; unmatched junction bases: 8. CDR3 size: 16 residues. CDR1 and CDR2 (germline): KGHSH, LQKENI. The CDR3 region has the DNA TGTGCCAGCTCGCCCCCCGGGACAGGGGGCACCTACGAGCAGTACTTC. Translation gives CASSPPGTGGTYEQYF.

The V gene is TRBV11-3, the J gene TRBJ1-5; D remains unclear. The germline V gene has CDR1 SGHNT and CDR2 YENEEA. This CDR3 has 15 residues. V lost 7 bases, J lost 0 bases, and 13 bases lay in between. The CDR3 region has the DNA TGTGCCAGCACCGAGGGCCCGAATAGCAATCAGCCCCAGCATTTT. Its translation: CASTEGPNSNQPQHF.

The rearrangement uses TRBV2 and TRBJ1-1; D is ambiguous. V dropped 1 base and J dropped 2 bases, with 8 bases sitting between them. The CDR3 extends over 14 amino acids. Germline CDR1 reads SNHLY; CDR2 reads FYNNEI. CDR3 amino acids: CASSEGPENTEAFF. The CDR3 DNA sequence: TGTGCCAGCAGTGAAGGCCCGGAAAACACTGAAGCTTTCTTT.

As to this clone: Other DNA sequences in the same sample also yield this CDR3. The V call is TRBV7-9, the J call TRBJ1-1; 9 positions match TRBD1. Germline V lookup: CDR1 SEHNR, CDR2 FQNEAQ (reference sequence). Trimming removed 5 bases from V and 2 bases from J; junction bases left unmatched: 3. The CDR3 has 14 residues. CDR3 coding DNA: TGTGCCAGCAGCCCGGACAGGGGCAACACTGAAGCTTTCTTT. The encoded protein is CASSPDRGNTEAFF.

The V gene is TRBV19, the J gene TRBJ2-7; 7 nucleotides align to TRBD2. The germline gives CDR1 LNHDA, CDR2 SQIVND (reference sequence). The CDR3 loop spans 13 amino acids. The DNA of the CDR3 is TGTGCTGTCGGGGAGGGGTTCTCCTACGAGCAGTACTTC. Protein product: CAVGEGFSYEQYF. Complete variable domain (other parts from reference TRBV19 and TRBJ2-7): DGGITQSPKYLFRKEGQNVTLSCEQNLNHDAMYWYRQDPGQGLRLIYYSQIVNDFQKGDIAEGYSVSREKKESFPLTVTSAQKNPTAFYLCAVGEGFSYEQYFGPGTRLTVT.

This clone was seen once. This sequence joins TRBV10-2 and TRBJ2-6; D is perhaps TRBD1 (6 bases). Germline CDR1 is WSHSY and CDR2 is SAAADI. V was shortened by 3 bases and J by 4 bases, with 7 bases between the two germline ends. The CDR3 loop spans 14 amino acids. DNA of the CDR3: TGCGCCAGCAGTGAAGGGACAGGGGCCAACGTCCTGACTTTC. Amino acid sequence: CASSEGTGANVLTF.